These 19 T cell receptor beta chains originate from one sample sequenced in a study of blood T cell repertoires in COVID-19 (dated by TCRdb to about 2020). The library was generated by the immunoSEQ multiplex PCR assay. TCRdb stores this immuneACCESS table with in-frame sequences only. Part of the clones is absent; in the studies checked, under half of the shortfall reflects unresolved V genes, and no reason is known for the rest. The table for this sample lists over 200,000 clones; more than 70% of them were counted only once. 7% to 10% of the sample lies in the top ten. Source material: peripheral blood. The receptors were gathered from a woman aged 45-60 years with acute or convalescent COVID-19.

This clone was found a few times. Written as DNA, the CDR3 is TGTGCCAGCAGTGTAGGACAGACAGAATTTTACAATGAGCAGTTCTTC. Translation gives CASSVGQTEFYNEQFF. This chain links TRBV2 with TRBJ2-1; weak D call: TRBD1 (6 bases). The V gene lost 4 bases and the J gene lost 4 bases, with 17 bases spanning the gap. This CDR3 comprises 16 residues. CDR1 and CDR2 from the germline V gene are SNHLY and FYNNEI.

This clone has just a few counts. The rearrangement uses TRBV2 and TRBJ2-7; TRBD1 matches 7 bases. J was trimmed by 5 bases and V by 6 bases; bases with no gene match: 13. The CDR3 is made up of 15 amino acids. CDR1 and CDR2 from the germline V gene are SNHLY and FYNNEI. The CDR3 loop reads CASSPAPGTVNEQYF. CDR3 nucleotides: TGTGCCAGCAGCCCCGCCCCCGGGACAGTAAACGAGCAGTACTTC.

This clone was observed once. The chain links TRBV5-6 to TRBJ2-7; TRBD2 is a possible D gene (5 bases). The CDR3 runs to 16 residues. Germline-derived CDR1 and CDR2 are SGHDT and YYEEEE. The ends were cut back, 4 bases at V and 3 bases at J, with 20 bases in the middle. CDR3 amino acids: CASSAGPRRNVYEQYF. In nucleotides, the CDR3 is TGTGCCAGCAGCGCTGGACCCAGGAGGAATGTCTACGAGCAGTACTTC.

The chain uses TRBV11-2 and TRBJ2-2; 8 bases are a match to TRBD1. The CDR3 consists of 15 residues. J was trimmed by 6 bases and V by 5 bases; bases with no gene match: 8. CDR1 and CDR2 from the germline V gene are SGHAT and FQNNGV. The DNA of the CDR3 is TGTGCCAGCAGCCCCGACAGGGGTGGGGCCGGGGAGCTGTTTTTT. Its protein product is CASSPDRGGAGELFF.

CDR3 in amino acids: CASSSLGAGDTQYF. The CDR3 coding sequence is TGTGCCAGCAGTTCCCTCGGGGCGGGGGATACGCAGTATTTT. The V call is TRBV27, the J call TRBJ2-3; D possibly corresponds to TRBD2 (6 bases). The CDR3 is 14 residues long. V was cut by 4 bases and J by 6 bases, with 14 bases left in between. Germline V lookup: CDR1 MNHEY, CDR2 SMNVEV (reference sequence).

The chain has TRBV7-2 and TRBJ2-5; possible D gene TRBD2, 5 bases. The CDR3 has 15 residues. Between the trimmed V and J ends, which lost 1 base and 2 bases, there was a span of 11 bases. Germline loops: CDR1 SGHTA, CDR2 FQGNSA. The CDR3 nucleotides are TGTGCCAGCAGCTTAGACTCGGGGAGACAAGAGACCCAGTACTTC. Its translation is CASSLDSGRQETQYF. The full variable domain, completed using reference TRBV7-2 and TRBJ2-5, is GAGVSQSPSNKVTEKGKDVELRCDPISGHTALYWYRQSLGQGLEFLIYFQGNSAPDKSGLPSDRFSAERTGGSVSTLTIQRTQQEDSAVYLCASSLDSGRQETQYFGPGTRLLVL.

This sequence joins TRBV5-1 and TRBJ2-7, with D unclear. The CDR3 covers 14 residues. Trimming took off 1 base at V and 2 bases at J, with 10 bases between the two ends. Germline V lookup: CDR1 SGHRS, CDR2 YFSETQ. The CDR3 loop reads CASSLFGPPYEQYF. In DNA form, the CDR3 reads TGCGCCAGCAGCTTGTTTGGCCCCCCCTACGAGCAGTACTTC. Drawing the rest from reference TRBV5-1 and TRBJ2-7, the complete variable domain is KAGVTQTPRYLIKTRGQQVTLSCSPISGHRSVSWYQQTPGQGLQFLFEYFSETQRNKGNFPGRFSGRQFSNSRSEMNVSTLELGDSALYLCASSLFGPPYEQYFGPGTRLTVT.

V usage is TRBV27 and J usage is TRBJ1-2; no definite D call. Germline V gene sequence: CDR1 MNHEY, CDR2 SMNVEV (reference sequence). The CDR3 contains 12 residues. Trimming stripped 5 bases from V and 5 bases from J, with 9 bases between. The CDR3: CASSRDGYGYTF. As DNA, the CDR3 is TGTGCCAGCAGTCGGGATGGATATGGCTACACCTTC.

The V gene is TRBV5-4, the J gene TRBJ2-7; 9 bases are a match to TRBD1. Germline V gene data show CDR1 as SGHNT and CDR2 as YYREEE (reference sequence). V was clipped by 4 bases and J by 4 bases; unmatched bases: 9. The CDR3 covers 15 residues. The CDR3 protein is CASSEGPGQGYEQYF. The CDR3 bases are TGTGCCAGCAGCGAGGGACCGGGACAGGGTTACGAGCAGTACTTC.

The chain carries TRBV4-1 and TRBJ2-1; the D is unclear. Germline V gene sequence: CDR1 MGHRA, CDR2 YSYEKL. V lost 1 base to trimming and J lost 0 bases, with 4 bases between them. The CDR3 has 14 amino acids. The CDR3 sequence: CASSQGSSYNEQFF. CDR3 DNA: TGCGCCAGCAGCCAAGGCAGCTCCTACAATGAGCAGTTCTTC.

CDR3 nucleotide sequence: TGCAGTAGACAGGACAACACAGATACGCAGTATTTT. It codes for CSRQDNTDTQYF. The chain combines TRBV29-1 with TRBJ2-3; TRBD1 is a possible D gene (6 bases). This CDR3 has 12 amino acids. Germline V lookup: CDR1 SQVTM, CDR2 ANQGSEA.

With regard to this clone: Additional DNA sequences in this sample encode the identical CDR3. In nucleotides, the CDR3 is TGTGCCAGCTCACCGGGACAGACAAACACTGAAGCTTTCTTT. The encoded protein is CASSPGQTNTEAFF. The rearrangement links TRBV18 to TRBJ1-1, with TRBD1 matching over 7 bases. With V trimmed by 3 bases and J by 2 bases, 3 bases remained unmatched. The CDR3 is 14 residues long. CDR1 KGHSH and CDR2 LQKENI come from the germline V gene.

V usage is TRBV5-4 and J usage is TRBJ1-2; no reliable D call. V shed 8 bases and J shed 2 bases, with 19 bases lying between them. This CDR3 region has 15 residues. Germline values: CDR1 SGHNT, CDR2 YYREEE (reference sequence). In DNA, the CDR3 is TGTGCCAGTACATACTCCCCGGCGGGGAACTATGGCTACACCTTC. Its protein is CASTYSPAGNYGYTF.

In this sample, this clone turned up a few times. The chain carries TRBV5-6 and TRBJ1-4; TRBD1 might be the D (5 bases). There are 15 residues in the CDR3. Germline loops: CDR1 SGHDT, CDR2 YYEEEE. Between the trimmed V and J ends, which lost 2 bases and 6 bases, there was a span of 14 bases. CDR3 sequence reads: CASSLRGPVDEKLFF. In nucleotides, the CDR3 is TGTGCCAGCAGCTTAAGGGGTCCCGTGGATGAAAAACTGTTTTTT.

CDR3 sequence: CATGLAVNTGELFF. The CDR3 nucleotides are TGTGCCACCGGTCTAGCGGTAAACACCGGGGAGCTGTTTTTT. The V and J genes are TRBV24-1 and TRBJ2-2; 7 bases agree with TRBD2. Trimming cost V 9 bases and J 2 bases; bases outside gene matches: 5. Germline V gene sequence: CDR1 KGHDR, CDR2 SFDVKD. The CDR3 has 14 residues.

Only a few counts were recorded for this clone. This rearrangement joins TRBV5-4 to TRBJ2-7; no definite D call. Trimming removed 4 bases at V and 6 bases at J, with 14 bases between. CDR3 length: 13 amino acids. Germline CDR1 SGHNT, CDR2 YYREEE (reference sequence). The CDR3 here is CASSAPLVVEQYF. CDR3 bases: TGTGCCAGCAGCGCGCCCCTAGTCGTCGAGCAGTACTTC. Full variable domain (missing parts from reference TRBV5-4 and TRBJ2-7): ETGVTQSPTHLIKTRGQQVTLRCSSQSGHNTVSWYQQALGQGPQFIFQYYREEENGRGNFPPRFSGLQFPNYSSELNVNALELDDSALYLCASSAPLVVEQYFGPGTRLTVT.

The CDR3 sequence is CASSRGVRREGSTDTQYF. CDR3 coding DNA: TGCGCCAGCAGCCGGGGGGTTAGGAGGGAAGGGTCAACAGATACGCAGTATTTT. The chain joins TRBV4-1 to TRBJ2-3, with a weak D call TRBD2 (6 bases). Germline V gives CDR1 MGHRA, CDR2 YSYEKL. The CDR3 has 18 amino acids. V shed 4 bases and J shed 3 bases, with 23 bases lying between them.

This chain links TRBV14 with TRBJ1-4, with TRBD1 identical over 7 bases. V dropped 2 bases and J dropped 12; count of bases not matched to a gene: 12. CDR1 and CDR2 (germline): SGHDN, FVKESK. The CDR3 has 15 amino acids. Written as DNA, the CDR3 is TGTGCCAGCAGCCAAATGGGGGACAGCCAAGGGCAACTGTTTTTT. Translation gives CASSQMGDSQGQLFF. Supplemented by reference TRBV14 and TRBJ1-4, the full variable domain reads EAGVTQFPSHSVIEKGQTVTLRCDPISGHDNLYWYRRVMGKEIKFLLHFVKESKQDESGMPNNRFLAERTGGTYSTLKVQPAELEDSGVYFCASSQMGDSQGQLFFGSGTQLSVL.

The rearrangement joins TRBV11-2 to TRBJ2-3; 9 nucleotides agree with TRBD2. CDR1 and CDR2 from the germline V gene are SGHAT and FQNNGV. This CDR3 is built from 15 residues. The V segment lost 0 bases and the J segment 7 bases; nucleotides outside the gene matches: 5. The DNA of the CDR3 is TGTGCCAGCAGCTTAGAGGGGGCTAGCGGGAATACGCAGTATTTT. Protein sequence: CASSLEGASGNTQYF.